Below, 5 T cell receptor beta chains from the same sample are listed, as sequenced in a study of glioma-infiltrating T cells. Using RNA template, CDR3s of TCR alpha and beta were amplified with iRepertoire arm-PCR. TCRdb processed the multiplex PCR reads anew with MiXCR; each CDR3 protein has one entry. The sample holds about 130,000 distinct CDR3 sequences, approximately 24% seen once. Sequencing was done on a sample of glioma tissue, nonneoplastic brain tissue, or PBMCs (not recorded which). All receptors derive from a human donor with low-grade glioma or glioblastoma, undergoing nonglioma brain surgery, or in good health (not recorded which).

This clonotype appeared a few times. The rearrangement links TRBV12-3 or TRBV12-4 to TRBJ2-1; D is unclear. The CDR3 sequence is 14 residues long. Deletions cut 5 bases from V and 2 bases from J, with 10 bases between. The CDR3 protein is CASSRPPAYNEQFF. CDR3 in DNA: TGTGCCAGCAGTAGGCCGCCTGCCTACAATGAGCAGTTCTTC.

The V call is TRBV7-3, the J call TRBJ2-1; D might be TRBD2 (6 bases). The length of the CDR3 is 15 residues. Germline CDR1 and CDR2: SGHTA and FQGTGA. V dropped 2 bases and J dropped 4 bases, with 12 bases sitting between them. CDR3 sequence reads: CASSLDGRVYNEQFF. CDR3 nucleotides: TGTGCCAGCAGCTTAGACGGGAGAGTATACAATGAGCAGTTCTTC.

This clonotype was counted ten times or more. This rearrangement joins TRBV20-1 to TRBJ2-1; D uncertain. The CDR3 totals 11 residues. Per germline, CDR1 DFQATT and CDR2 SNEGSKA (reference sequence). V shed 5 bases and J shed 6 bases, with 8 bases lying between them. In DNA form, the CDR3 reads TGCAGTGCTGGACGCCTCAATGAGCAGTTCTTC. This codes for CSAGRLNEQFF.

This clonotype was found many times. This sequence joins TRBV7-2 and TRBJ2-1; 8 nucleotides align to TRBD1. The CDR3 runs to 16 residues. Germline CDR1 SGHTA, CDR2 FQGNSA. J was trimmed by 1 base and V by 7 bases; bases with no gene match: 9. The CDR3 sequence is CASTESQGASYNEQFF. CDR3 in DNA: TGTGCCAGCACCGAATCGCAGGGGGCATCCTACAATGAGCAGTTCTTC.

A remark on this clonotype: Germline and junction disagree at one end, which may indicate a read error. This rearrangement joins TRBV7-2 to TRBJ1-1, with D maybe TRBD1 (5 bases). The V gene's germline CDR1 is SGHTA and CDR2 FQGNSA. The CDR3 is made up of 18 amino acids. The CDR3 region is CASSPRAHPGNMNTGAFF. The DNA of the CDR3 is TGTGCCAGCAGCCCCCGGGCCCATCCAGGGAACATGAACACTGGAGCTTTCTTT.